Below, 10 T cell receptor beta chains from the same sample are listed, as sequenced in a study of cytomegalovirus exposure and HLA in healthy donors. With 60 Vbeta and 13 Jbeta primers, the PCR was carried out. Produced via immunoSEQ multiplex PCR; TCRdb's table is partial and in-frame only. The sample has about 110,000 clones; approximately 71% are singletons. What was sequenced was PBMCs. The receptors were gathered from a man in his forties in good health and CMV-seronegative.

This chain connects TRBV7-6 to TRBJ2-7; 7 bases line up with TRBD1. The germline CDR1 and CDR2 sequences are SGHVS and FNYEAQ. This CDR3 spans 15 amino acids. V lost 5 bases and J lost 3; bases outside the gene matches: 10. CDR3 sequence: CASSPEAGGLYEQYF. Written as DNA, the CDR3 is TGTGCCAGCAGCCCCGAGGCAGGGGGTCTCTACGAGCAGTACTTC.

This sequence joins TRBV2 and TRBJ2-3; TRBD2 agrees at 12 bases. Germline CDR1 is SNHLY and CDR2 is FYNNEI. The CDR3 sequence is 14 residues long. The J segment lost 11 bases and the V segment lost 4 bases, leaving 7 bases of the junction unmatched. This CDR3 is CASSGASGGVGQYF. The CDR3 DNA follows: TGTGCCAGCAGTGGAGCTAGCGGGGGGGTGGGGCAGTATTTT.

This CDR3 is CASSLTGTENQPQHF. The CDR3 coding sequence is TGTGCCAGCAGCCTCACGGGGACAGAAAATCAGCCCCAGCATTTT. The chain links TRBV5-6 to TRBJ1-5, with 7 bases that match TRBD1. The CDR3 has 15 amino acids. The germline V gene encodes CDR1 SGHDT and CDR2 YYEEEE. With V trimmed by 4 bases and J by 4 bases, 8 bases remained unmatched.

This clone was observed a single time. The chain is built from TRBV7-8 and TRBJ1-2; 8 bases map to TRBD1. This CDR3 has 17 amino acids. The V gene end was trimmed by 5 bases and the J gene end by 1 base; junction bases not matched to a gene: 12. Germline CDR1 reads SGHVS; CDR2 reads FQNEAQ. The CDR3 DNA is TGTGCCAGCAGCCGGACCGGACAGGGTTCGATTAACTATGGCTACACCTTC. Its protein product is CASSRTGQGSINYGYTF.

The chain carries TRBV5-1 and TRBJ2-1, with 7 positions matching TRBD2. CDR1 is SGHRS, CDR2 YFSETQ, per germline. The ends lost 0 bases at V and 4 bases at J; junction bases unmatched: 7. This CDR3 is built from 16 residues. CDR3 in DNA: TGCGCCAGCAGCTTGGCCGCGGCTAGCGGATACAATGAGCAGTTCTTC. Protein: CASSLAAASGYNEQFF. The full variable domain, completed using reference TRBV5-1 and TRBJ2-1, is KAGVTQTPRYLIKTRGQQVTLSCSPISGHRSVSWYQQTPGQGLQFLFEYFSETQRNKGNFPGRFSGRQFSNSRSEMNVSTLELGDSALYLCASSLAAASGYNEQFFGPGTRLTVL.

The chain is built from TRBV19 and TRBJ2-2; 7 bases map to TRBD1. This CDR3 region has 16 residues. The trim removed 7 bases at V and 3 bases at J, leaving 11 bases unmatched. CDR1 and CDR2 (germline): LNHDA, SQIVND (reference sequence). Here the CDR3 reads CASNLRQGTYTGELFF. The CDR3 coding sequence is TGTGCCAGTAACCTCCGACAGGGTACCTACACCGGGGAGCTGTTTTTT.

V usage is TRBV9 and J usage is TRBJ2-5; 11 bases are a match to TRBD2. The germline CDR1 and CDR2 sequences are SGDLS and YYNGEE. The V segment lost 6 bases and the J segment 3 bases; nucleotides outside the gene matches: 10. The CDR3 sequence is 16 residues long. Here the CDR3 reads CASTPGLAGGKETQYF. Written as DNA, the CDR3 is TGTGCCAGCACCCCCGGACTAGCGGGCGGGAAAGAGACCCAGTACTTC.

The rearrangement uses TRBV6-1 and TRBJ2-1; 7 nucleotides align to TRBD2. Losses at the gene ends were 6 bases for V and 6 bases for J; bases not matched to a gene: 11. The CDR3 extends over 15 amino acids. The V gene's germline CDR1 is MNHNS and CDR2 SASEGT. The CDR3 sequence: CASRELGRGGNEQFF. The CDR3 DNA reads as TGTGCCAGCAGGGAGTTGGGTCGCGGGGGCAATGAGCAGTTCTTC.

This clone was found once. The V gene is TRBV25-1, the J gene TRBJ2-5; no reliable D call. Looked up from germline, CDR1 is MGHDK and CDR2 is SYGVNS. The CDR3 is made up of 13 amino acids. V was trimmed by 4 bases and J by 11 bases, leaving 17 bases between them. The CDR3 sequence: CASSAPVMKEQYF. DNA of the CDR3: TGTGCCAGCAGTGCTCCCGTCATGAAGGAGCAGTACTTC.

The chain recombines TRBV7-9 with TRBJ2-1; TRBD2 matches 10 bases. The CDR3 has 16 residues. The junction had 4 bases not matched to a gene; V was cut back by 5 bases and J by 0 bases. Germline V gene data show CDR1 as SEHNR and CDR2 as FQNEAQ (reference sequence). CDR3 in amino acids: CASSTIAGGSYNEQFF. For the CDR3, the DNA is TGTGCCAGCAGCACCATAGCGGGGGGCTCCTACAATGAGCAGTTCTTC.